Included here is one T cell receptor beta chain sequence, with context. Its antigen is undetermined. This CDR3 is 16 amino acids long. CDR1 and CDR2 (germline): SGHTA, FQGNSA. Trimming shortened V by 3 bases and J by 1 base, and 15 bases separated the two germline ends. This sample is part of a study of T cell clonotyping in hematopoietic cell transplantation. Profiled with immunoSEQ multiplex PCR; TCRdb holds only in-frame clones, not every one. Found here are approximately 25,000 clones, more than 90% of them singletons; the top ten hold roughly 1.5%. Notes on the study in general: After transplant, recipient diversity fell while pathologically expanded clonotypes grew through day 180.

This chain links TRBV7-2 with TRBJ1-1; the D gene is possibly TRBD1 (5 bases). The TCR sequence derives from a middle-aged man in good health. Some clones in this sample may be carry-over from other donors' samples. Material for sequencing was peripheral blood mononuclear cells. This chain's CDR3 is CASSFRQRLSNTEAFF. The CDR3 region has the DNA TGTGCCAGCAGCTTTAGACAGAGGCTCTCGAACACTGAAGCTTTCTTT.